The entry that follows covers one TCR beta chain sequence. Its cognate antigen has yet to be identified. One base away there is no much larger clone; base qualities are not given. Ends trimmed: V by 5 bases, J by 4 bases; bases unmatched to a gene: 11. CDR1 LNHDA and CDR2 SQIVND are derived from the germline V gene (reference sequence). From cysteine to phenylalanine, the CDR3 is 15 amino acids long. Here the CDR3 DNA is all that survives: 45 bases in frame from base 1. Healthy HIV-negative adults with no recently reported acute infections or vaccinations were included as donors. Every donor was a Caucasian adult residing in Nashville, Tennessee, USA. CD4+ T cells were enriched by magnetic negative selection, after which naive cells were positively selected on CD45RA and the negative fraction was taken as the memory subset. Blood was collected by leukapheresis, and PBMCs were isolated by Ficoll-Histopaque density gradient centrifugation and then cryopreserved in liquid nitrogen vapor phase. Analytical flow cytometry was used to check the purity and quantity of each magnetically sorted T cell population. Genomic DNA was isolated from each sorted fraction and quantified by UV absorbance on a Nanodrop 2000c.

Using the deep immunoSEQ assay, TCR CDR3 regions were amplified from genomic DNA by multiplex PCR. Genomic DNA extracted from each cell subset was distributed evenly over all wells of several immunoSEQ 96-well plates, and each plate served as one replicate. Each replicate PCR for sorted subsets received approximately 220 ng genomic DNA, equal to about 30,000 T cell genomes. The purified libraries were quantified using a Qubit 3.0 fluorometer, sized with a Bioanalyzer 2100, and then quantified again using the KAPA Library Quantification kit. Every immunoSEQ 96-well plate was sequenced on a dedicated single-read 150-cycle Illumina NextSeq 550 flow cell. As for the original processing: Because the immunoSEQ output included only junctional sequences and no quality scores, the filtering could not be the same as the filtering used for full-length reads. Sequences were annotated with PyIR, a Python wrapper for IgBLAST v1.9, using IMGT germline references to assign V/J genes and CDR3. Reads with weak V/J assignments (E-value above 1e-6), missing CDR3, stop codons, out-of-frame junctions, or ambiguous translated residues were removed. A V3J clonotype was defined by an identical inferred V gene, J gene, and CDR3 amino acid sequence. The percentage overlap between two repertoires was calculated by dividing the number of shared unique clonotypes by the size of the smaller repertoire. Repertoire richness was assessed with RTK rarefaction, the Chao1 estimator, and Recon v2.1 estimates of unobserved clonotypes. For all TCRbeta clonotypes obtained by the gDNA method from a handful of donors, generation probabilities were computed with OLGA. TCRdb's version of the immuneACCESS table is confined to in-frame rearrangements and falls short of the full clone set. An unresolved V gene accounts for under half of the shortfall where checked; the remainder is of unknown origin. Clone size and V and J calls were adopted from that table, with D and trimming inferred from the DNA. In all, the sample holds under 600,000 clones, and almost 97% of those were seen once. Of the sample, roughly 0.05% falls within the top ten clones.

This sample was included in a study of shared clonotypes between healthy human individuals (dated by TCRdb to about 2020). For the wider study: The cohort included three men and a couple of women between 18 and 49 years of age. To increase sequencing depth and limit assay-specific biases, different laboratories used diverse techniques to prepare libraries and sequence TCR repertoires. Per donor, three plates each were used for CD4 naive and CD4 memory, two for CD8 naive, and one for CD8 memory. To estimate repertoire size and how much clonotypes are shared between individuals, the study performed deep sequencing of blood TCR repertoires from five healthy adults. Leukapheresis yielded between about 0.9 and 10 billion PBMCs per donor. Results and caveats for the whole study, not just this receptor: Naive subsets generally had larger estimated clonotype richness than memory subsets. Sampling was limited to blood, and TCR repertoires in tissue likely differ from TCR repertoires in blood. About 5% of naive CD4, 3.5% of naive CD8, roughly 2.4% of memory CD4, and roughly 0.4% of memory CD8 clonotypes were shared across a few donors. Compared with non-shared clonotypes, clonotypes shared by all four sorted-subset donors had higher generation probabilities. Based on pairwise subsampling, the degree of clonotype sharing among donors was expected to be affected by sequencing depth. Because the study included a small number of donors, the genetic and exposure-history diversity represented was limited. Even with the large sequencing depth, rarefaction of the sorted-subset datasets indicated that sequencing was incomplete.

The specimen sequenced was naive CD4+ T cells sorted from blood. The cell subset or site label on this specimen signifies: CD45RA+ positively selected. This clonotype was obtained from a woman aged 25 to 45 in good health. The V gene is TRBV19 and the J gene is TRBJ2-7, with 7 middle bases fitting TRBD1. The nucleotide sequence reads TGTGCCAGTAGTCCCAGAGCGACAGGGTCGTACGAGCAGTACTTC. It translates as CASSPRATGSYEQYF.